This section outlines one T cell receptor (beta chain) sequence together with its context. The CDR3 is 14 amino acids. The junction had 5 bases not matched to a gene; V was cut back by 1 base and J by 9 bases. Germline CDR1 LNHNV, CDR2 YYDKDF (reference sequence). This specimen belongs to a study of identical twins. Template switching supplied a universal primer site; unique molecular identifiers were carried on the cDNA. TCRdb re-called the 5' RACE reads with MiXCR, one entry per CDR3 protein. The repertoire holds fewer than 900,000 distinct CDR3 sequences, with around 20% as singletons. The sample was also linked to a second study, of T cells expressing NK-cell markers.

This clonotype originated in a woman younger than 30 in good health. The J gene is TRBJ2-1, the V gene TRBV15, with 8 bases aligning to TRBD2. Sequencing was carried out using PBMCs. CDR3 loop: CATSRAGGPSEQFF. The CDR3 bases are TGTGCCACCAGCAGAGCGGGGGGGCCGAGTGAGCAGTTCTTC.